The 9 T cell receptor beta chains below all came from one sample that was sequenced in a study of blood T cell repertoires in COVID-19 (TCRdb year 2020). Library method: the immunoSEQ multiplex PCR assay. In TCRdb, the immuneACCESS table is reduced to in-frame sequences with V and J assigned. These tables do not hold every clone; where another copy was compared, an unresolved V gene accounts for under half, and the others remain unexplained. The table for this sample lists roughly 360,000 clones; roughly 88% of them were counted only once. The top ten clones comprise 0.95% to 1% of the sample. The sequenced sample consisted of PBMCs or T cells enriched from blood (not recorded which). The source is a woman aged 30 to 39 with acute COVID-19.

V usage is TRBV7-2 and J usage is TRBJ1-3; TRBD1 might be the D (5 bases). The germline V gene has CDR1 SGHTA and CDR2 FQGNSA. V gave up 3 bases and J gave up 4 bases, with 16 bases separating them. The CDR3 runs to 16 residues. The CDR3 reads CASSLGGYRGGNTIYF. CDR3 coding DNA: TGTGCCAGCAGCTTGGGGGGTTATAGGGGAGGAAACACCATATATTTT.

The CDR3 sequence: CASRNRVTEAFF. CDR3 sequence (DNA): TGTGCCAGCAGGAACAGGGTTACTGAAGCTTTCTTT. This chain uses TRBV6-5 with TRBJ1-1; a possible D gene is TRBD1 (6 bases). The CDR3 contains 12 residues. The V and J ends lost 6 bases and 5 bases respectively, with 10 bases between them. The germline V gene encodes CDR1 MNHEY and CDR2 SVGAGI.

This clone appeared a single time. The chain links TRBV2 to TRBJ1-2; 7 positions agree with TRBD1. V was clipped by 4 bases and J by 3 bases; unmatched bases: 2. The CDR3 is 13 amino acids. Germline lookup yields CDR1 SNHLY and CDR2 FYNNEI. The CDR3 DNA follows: TGTGCCAGCAGTGTTGACAGGGACTATGGCTACACCTTC. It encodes CASSVDRDYGYTF.

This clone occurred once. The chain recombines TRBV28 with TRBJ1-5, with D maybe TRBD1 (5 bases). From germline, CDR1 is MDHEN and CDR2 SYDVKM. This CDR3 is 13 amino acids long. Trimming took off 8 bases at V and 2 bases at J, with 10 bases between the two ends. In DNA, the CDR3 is TGTGCCAGCGCCGAAGGGGGCAATCAGCCCCAGCATTTT. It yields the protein CASAEGGNQPQHF.

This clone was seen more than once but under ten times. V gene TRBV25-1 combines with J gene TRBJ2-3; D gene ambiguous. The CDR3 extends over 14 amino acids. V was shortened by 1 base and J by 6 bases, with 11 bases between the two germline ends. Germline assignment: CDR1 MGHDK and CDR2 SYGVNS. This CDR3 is CASSEFALTDTQYF. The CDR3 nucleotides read TGTGCCAGCAGTGAATTCGCACTCACGGATACGCAGTATTTT.

The CDR3 DNA sequence: TGTGCCAGCAGTTACCTTATCGGGAATAACTATGGCTACACCTTC. The encoded protein is CASSYLIGNNYGYTF. V usage is TRBV6-6 and J usage is TRBJ1-2; D gene ambiguous. CDR3 length: 15 amino acids. Trimming stripped 2 bases from V and 1 base from J, with 11 bases between. Looked up from germline, CDR1 is MNHNY and CDR2 is SVGAGI (reference sequence).

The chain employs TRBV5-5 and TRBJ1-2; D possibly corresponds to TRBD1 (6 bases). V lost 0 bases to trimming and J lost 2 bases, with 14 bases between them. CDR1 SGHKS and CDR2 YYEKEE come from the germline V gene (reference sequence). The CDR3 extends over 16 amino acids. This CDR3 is CASSLVIGTQNYGYTF. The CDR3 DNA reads TGTGCCAGCAGCTTGGTGATCGGGACACAAAACTATGGCTACACCTTC.

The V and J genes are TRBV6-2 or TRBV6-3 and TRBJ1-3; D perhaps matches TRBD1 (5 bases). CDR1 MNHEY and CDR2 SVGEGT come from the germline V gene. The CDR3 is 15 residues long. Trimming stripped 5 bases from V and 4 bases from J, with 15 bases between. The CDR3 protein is CASSTSRTPGNTIYF. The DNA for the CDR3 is TGTGCCAGCAGTACCTCGAGGACACCGGGAAACACCATATATTTT.

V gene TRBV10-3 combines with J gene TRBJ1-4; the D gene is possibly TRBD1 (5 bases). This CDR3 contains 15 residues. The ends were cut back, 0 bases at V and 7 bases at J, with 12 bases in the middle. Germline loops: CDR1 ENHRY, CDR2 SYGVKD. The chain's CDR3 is CAISESSLGGEKLFF. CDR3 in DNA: TGTGCCATCAGTGAGTCGTCCCTCGGGGGTGAAAAACTGTTTTTT.